Listed here are 13 T cell receptor beta chains from one sample, sequenced in a study of CXCR3-negative and CXCR3-positive naive CD8 T cells. TRB cDNA was prepared as libraries by UMI-labeled 5' RACE. Using the 5' RACE reads, TCRdb records one entry per CDR3 protein without DNA. The sample has about 41,000 distinct CDR3 sequences. Sequenced sample: naive CXCR3- CD8+ T cells from blood. The subset denotes: CD45RO-CCR7+CD27+CD95- naive CD8+ T cells lacking CXCR3 (TNR3-). The receptors derive from a human donor in good health. Some clones in this sample may be carry-over from other donors' samples.

J is TRBJ2-7 and V is TRBV7-8; there is no DNA to check the TCRdb D call of TRBD1. This CDR3 is 15 amino acids long. Germline V lookup: CDR1 SGHVS, CDR2 FQNEAQ. This chain's CDR3 is CASSSQGLSSYEQYF.

The gene calls are TRBV2 and TRBJ2-1; TCRdb proposes TRBD1, but this gene call is untestable without DNA. The germline gives CDR1 SNHLY, CDR2 FYNNEI. The CDR3 covers 13 residues. The CDR3 here is CASSPDRANEQFF.

The chain recombines TRBV6-2 or TRBV6-3 with TRBJ2-1. CDR3 size: 17 residues. The germline V gene has CDR1 MNHEY and CDR2 SVGEGT. The CDR3 sequence: CASSYSMDGSSYNEQFF.

Here the CDR3 reads CASSPGRVPASNQPQHF. J is TRBJ1-5 and V is TRBV28. The V gene's germline CDR1 is MDHEN and CDR2 SYDVKM. The CDR3 length is 17 residues.

This rearrangement joins TRBV9 to TRBJ2-1; TCRdb calls TRBD2, which cannot be checked without DNA. This CDR3 is 20 amino acids long. Germline CDR1 is SGDLS and CDR2 is YYNGEE. The CDR3 sequence: CASSTHPGLAGYIIDNEQFF.

This rearrangement joins TRBV14 to TRBJ2-6. This CDR3 is 17 amino acids long. Per germline, CDR1 SGHDN and CDR2 FVKESK. The CDR3: CASSQQRLYSGANVLTF.

J is TRBJ2-3 and V is TRBV20-1; the TRBD1 assignment by TCRdb is unverifiable without DNA. Germline V lookup: CDR1 DFQATT, CDR2 SNEGSKA (reference sequence). The CDR3 is made up of 16 amino acids. CDR3: CSARELHRGIEDTQYF.

The genes are TRBV20-1 and TRBJ1-6. The CDR3 contains 17 residues. Looked up from germline, CDR1 is DFQATT and CDR2 is SNEGSKA (reference sequence). The chain's CDR3 is CSASFSFEQADNSPLHF.

The V and J genes are TRBV4-1 and TRBJ1-5; TCRdb outputs TRBD1, but without DNA this stays unchecked. Germline assignment: CDR1 MGHRA and CDR2 YSYEKL. The CDR3 runs to 16 residues. The CDR3 is CASSLGTGDDNQPQHF.

The rearrangement uses TRBV28 and TRBJ2-7; without DNA, the TCRdb call of TRBD1 cannot be checked. CDR3 length: 15 residues. From germline, CDR1 is MDHEN and CDR2 SYDVKM. This CDR3 reads CASSLTGGLSHEQYF.

The rearrangement links TRBV7-9 to TRBJ2-7; absent DNA, TCRdb's TRBD1 call cannot be checked. There are 18 residues in the CDR3. Germline CDR1 is SEHNR and CDR2 is FQNEAQ (reference sequence). The CDR3 is CASSPPPGTGPDLGEQYF.

This rearrangement joins TRBV12-3 or TRBV12-4 to TRBJ1-2; with no DNA, the TCRdb D assignment of TRBD1 cannot be verified. The length of the CDR3 is 13 residues. This CDR3 is CASTPGADYGYTF.

This sequence joins TRBV7-3 and TRBJ2-3. The CDR3 has 13 amino acids. Germline CDR1 SGHTA, CDR2 FQGTGA. CDR3 sequence reads: CASSPTSRDTQYF.